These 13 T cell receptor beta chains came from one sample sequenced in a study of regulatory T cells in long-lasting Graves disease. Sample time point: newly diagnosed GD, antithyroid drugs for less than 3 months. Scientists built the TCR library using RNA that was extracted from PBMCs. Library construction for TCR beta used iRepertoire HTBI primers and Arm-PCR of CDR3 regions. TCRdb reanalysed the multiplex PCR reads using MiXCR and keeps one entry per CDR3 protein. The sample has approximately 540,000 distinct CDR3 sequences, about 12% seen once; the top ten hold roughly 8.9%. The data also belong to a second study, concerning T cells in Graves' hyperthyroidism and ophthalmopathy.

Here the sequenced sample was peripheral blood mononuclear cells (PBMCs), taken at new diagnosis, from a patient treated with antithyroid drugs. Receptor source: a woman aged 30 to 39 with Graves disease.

Written as DNA, the CDR3 is TGCAGTGCGGCCGGGACTAGCGGATACAATGAGCAGTTCTTC. Protein: CSAAGTSGYNEQFF. The chain joins TRBV20-1 to TRBJ2-1; 11 bases fit TRBD2. Germline CDR1 reads DFQATT; CDR2 reads SNEGSKA (reference sequence). The CDR3 loop spans 14 amino acids. V was clipped by 6 bases and J by 4 bases; unmatched bases: 5.

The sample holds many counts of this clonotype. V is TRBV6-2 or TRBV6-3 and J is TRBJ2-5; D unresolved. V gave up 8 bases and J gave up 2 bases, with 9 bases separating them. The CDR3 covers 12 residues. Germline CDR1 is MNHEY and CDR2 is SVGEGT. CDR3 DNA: TGTGCCAGCCTACGGAGACAAGAGACCCAGTACTTC. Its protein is CASLRRQETQYF.

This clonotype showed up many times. The CDR3 is CASSRPGQLSSNQPQHF. The CDR3 nucleotides read TGCGCCAGCAGCCGTCCGGGACAGCTATCTAGCAATCAGCCCCAGCATTTT. The chain links TRBV4-1 to TRBJ1-5, with TRBD1 matching over 7 bases. CDR1 and CDR2 from the germline V gene are MGHRA and YSYEKL. The V gene end was trimmed by 4 bases and the J gene end by 0 bases; junction bases not matched to a gene: 9. The length of the CDR3 is 17 residues.

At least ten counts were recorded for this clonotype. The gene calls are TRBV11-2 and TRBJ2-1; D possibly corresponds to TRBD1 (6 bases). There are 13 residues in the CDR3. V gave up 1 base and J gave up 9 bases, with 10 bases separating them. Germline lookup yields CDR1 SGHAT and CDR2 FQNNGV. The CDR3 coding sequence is TGTGCCAGCAGCTTAGTTTCAGGGGTTGAGCAGTTCTTC. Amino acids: CASSLVSGVEQFF.

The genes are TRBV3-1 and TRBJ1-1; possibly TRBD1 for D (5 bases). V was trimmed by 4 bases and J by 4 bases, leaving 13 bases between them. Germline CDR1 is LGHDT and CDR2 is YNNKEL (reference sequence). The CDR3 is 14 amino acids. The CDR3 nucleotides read TGTGCCAGCAGCCCTGGGACTTGGAGCACTGAAGCTTTCTTT. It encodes CASSPGTWSTEAFF.

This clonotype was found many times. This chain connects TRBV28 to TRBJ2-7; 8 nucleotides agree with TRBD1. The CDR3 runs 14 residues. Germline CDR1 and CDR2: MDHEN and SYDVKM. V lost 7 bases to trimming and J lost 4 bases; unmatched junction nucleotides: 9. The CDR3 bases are TGTGCCAGCACCGTGGACAGGGAACCATACGAGCAGTACTTC. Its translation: CASTVDREPYEQYF.

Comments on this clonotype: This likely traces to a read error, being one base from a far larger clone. CDR3: CASSFQTSPSRNTQYF. CDR3 in DNA: TGTGCCAGCAGCTTCCAAACATCTCCCTCTAGGAATACGCAGTATTTT. The genes are TRBV7-3 and TRBJ2-3; D gene unclear. V lost 3 bases and J 7 bases, leaving 20 bases between the germline ends. The CDR3 spans 16 residues. Germline V gene data show CDR1 as SGHTA and CDR2 as FQGTGA.

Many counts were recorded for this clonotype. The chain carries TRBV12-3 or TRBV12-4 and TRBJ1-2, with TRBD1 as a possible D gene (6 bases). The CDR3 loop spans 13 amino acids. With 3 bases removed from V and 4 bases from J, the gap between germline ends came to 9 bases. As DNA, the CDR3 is TGTGCCAGCAGTTTCAAGGGGGTCTATGGCTACACCTTC. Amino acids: CASSFKGVYGYTF.

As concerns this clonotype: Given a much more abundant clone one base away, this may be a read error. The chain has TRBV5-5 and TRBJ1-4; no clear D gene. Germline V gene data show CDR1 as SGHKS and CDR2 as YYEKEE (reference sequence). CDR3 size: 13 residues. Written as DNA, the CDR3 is TGTGCCAGCAGCTTGGGGGGATTTGAAAAACTGCTTTTT. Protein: CASSLGGFEKLLF.

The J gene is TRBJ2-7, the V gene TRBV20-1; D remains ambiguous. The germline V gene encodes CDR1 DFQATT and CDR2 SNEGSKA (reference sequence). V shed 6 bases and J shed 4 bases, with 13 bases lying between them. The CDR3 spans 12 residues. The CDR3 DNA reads TGCAGTGCCACGGCCCTTCGTTACGAGCAGTACTTC. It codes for CSATALRYEQYF.

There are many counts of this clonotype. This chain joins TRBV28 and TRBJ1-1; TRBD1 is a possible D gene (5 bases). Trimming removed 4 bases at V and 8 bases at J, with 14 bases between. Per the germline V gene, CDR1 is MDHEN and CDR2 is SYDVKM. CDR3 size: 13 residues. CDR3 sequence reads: CASSSPQGEEAFF. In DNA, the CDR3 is TGTGCCAGCAGTTCGCCCCAGGGAGAGGAAGCTTTCTTT.

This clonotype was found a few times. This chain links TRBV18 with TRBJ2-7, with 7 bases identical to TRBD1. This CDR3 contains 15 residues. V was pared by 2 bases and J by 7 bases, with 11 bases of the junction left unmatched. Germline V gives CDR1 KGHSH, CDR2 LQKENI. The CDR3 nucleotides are TGTGCCAGCTCACCAGAGGGGACAGCGCGCAGGGAGCAGTACTTC. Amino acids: CASSPEGTARREQYF.

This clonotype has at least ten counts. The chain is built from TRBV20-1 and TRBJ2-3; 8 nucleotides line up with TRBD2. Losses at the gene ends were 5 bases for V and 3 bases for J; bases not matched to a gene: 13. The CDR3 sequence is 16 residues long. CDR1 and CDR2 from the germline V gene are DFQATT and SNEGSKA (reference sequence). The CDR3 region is CSAGDYGGRLTDTQYF. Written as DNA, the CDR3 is TGCAGTGCTGGGGACTATGGCGGGAGGCTGACAGATACGCAGTATTTT.